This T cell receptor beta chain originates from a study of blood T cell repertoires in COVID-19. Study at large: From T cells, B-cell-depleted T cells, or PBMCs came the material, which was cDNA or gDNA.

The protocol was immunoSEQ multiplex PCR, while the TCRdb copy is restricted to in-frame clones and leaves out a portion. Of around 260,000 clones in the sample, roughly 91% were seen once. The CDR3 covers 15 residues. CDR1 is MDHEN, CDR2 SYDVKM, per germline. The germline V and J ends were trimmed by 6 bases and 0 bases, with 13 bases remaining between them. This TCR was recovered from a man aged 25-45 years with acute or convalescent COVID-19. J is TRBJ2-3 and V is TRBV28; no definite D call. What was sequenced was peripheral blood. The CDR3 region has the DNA TGTGCCAGCAGGGAACTACGAATTAGCACAGATACGCAGTATTTT. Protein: CASRELRISTDTQYF.